The 10 T cell receptor beta chains presented below share a single source sample, sequenced in a study of CD8 T cells in ankylosing spondylitis. TCRdb ran MiXCR on the 5' RACE reads and lists one entry per CDR3 protein. The sample has under 450,000 distinct CDR3 sequences, roughly 22% seen once. Sequencing was carried out using blood, either unsorted or a sorted T cell fraction (not recorded which). The receptor set was obtained from a male donor with ankylosing spondylitis or in good health (not recorded which).

V gene TRBV7-3 combines with J gene TRBJ1-1; D call uncertain. The CDR3 length is 13 residues. Between the trimmed V and J ends, which lost 3 bases and 3 bases, there was a span of 8 bases. Germline V gene lookup returns CDR1 SGHTA and CDR2 FQGTGA. The DNA of the CDR3 is TGTGCCAGCAGCTTCAGACTTGACACTGAAGCTTTCTTT. Protein sequence: CASSFRLDTEAFF.

The chain recombines TRBV10-3 with TRBJ2-3; the D call may be TRBD1 or TRBD2 (5 bases each). V shed 4 bases and J shed 2 bases, with 13 bases lying between them. The germline CDR1 and CDR2 sequences are ENHRY and SYGVKD. The CDR3 is 15 amino acids. The CDR3 loop reads CAISGLMGDTDTQYF. CDR3 coding DNA: TGTGCCATCAGTGGCCTCATGGGGGACACAGATACGCAGTATTTT.

V and J are TRBV12-3 or TRBV12-4 and TRBJ2-1; D gene uncertain. This CDR3 comprises 11 residues. V lost 2 bases and J 10 bases, leaving 6 bases between the germline ends. The CDR3 bases are TGTGCCAGCAGTTTAACGGAAGAGCAGTTCTTC. Residues: CASSLTEEQFF.

Concerning this clonotype: A read error may explain this, as a much larger clone is one base away. The chain couples TRBV12-3 or TRBV12-4 to TRBJ2-3; 9 bases line up with TRBD2. The CDR3 loop spans 14 amino acids. J was trimmed by 1 base and V by 5 bases; bases with no gene match: 1. The CDR3 DNA follows: TGTGCCAGCAGTCAGCGGGGGGGCACAGATACGCAGTATTTT. Translating it yields CASSQRGGTDTQYF.

This chain connects TRBV4-2 to TRBJ2-1; 13 bases are shared with TRBD2. V dropped 4 bases and J dropped 4; count of bases not matched to a gene: 7. Germline assignment: CDR1 LGHNA and CDR2 YNFKEQ. This CDR3 comprises 17 residues. As DNA, the CDR3 is TGTGCCAGCAGCCCCTACGGGACTAGCGGGGCTTACAATGAGCAGTTCTTC. Translated, it gives CASSPYGTSGAYNEQFF.

The rearrangement joins TRBV5-1 to TRBJ2-7; D gene uncertain. Germline assignment: CDR1 SGHRS and CDR2 YFSETQ. V shed 1 base and J shed 2 bases, with 7 bases lying between them. The CDR3 extends over 13 amino acids. CDR3: CASSLNGAYEQYF. The CDR3 coding sequence is TGCGCCAGCAGCTTGAATGGGGCCTACGAGCAGTACTTC.

The rearrangement uses TRBV11-2 and TRBJ2-1, with D unclear. From germline, CDR1 is SGHAT and CDR2 FQNNGV. The V end lost 0 bases, the J end lost 0 bases, and 12 bases lay between the germline ends. This CDR3 has 17 amino acids. The CDR3 region has the DNA TGTGCCAGCAGCTTAGAACACGGCCCGAGCTCCTACAATGAGCAGTTCTTC. Translated: CASSLEHGPSSYNEQFF.

This clonotype was observed at least ten times. The CDR3 DNA reads TGCAGTGCTTCCTACCCGGGACAGGGTGATTCCGGGGAGCTGTTTTTT. It encodes CSASYPGQGDSGELFF. The chain uses TRBV20-1 and TRBJ2-2; TRBD1 agrees at 9 bases. The length of the CDR3 is 16 residues. Germline CDR1 and CDR2: DFQATT and SNEGSKA (reference sequence). Unmatched junction bases numbered 13, after V lost 5 bases and J lost 6 bases.

This clonotype was recorded a few times. The chain uses TRBV27 and TRBJ2-1; D tentatively reads TRBD1 or TRBD2 (5 bases each). V lost 6 bases, J lost 8 bases, and 23 bases lay in between. The germline CDR1 and CDR2 sequences are MNHEY and SMNVEV (reference sequence). The CDR3 totals 16 residues. The CDR3 DNA sequence: TGTGCCAGCAGAGCCTTTGTACGGGGACGGGTCGATGAGCAGTTCTTC. Its protein is CASRAFVRGRVDEQFF.

The chain carries TRBV6-5 and TRBJ1-2; D may be TRBD1 (6 bases). The CDR3 consists of 16 residues. The V end was cut by 0 bases, the J end by 3 bases, with 14 bases between. The germline V gene has CDR1 MNHEY and CDR2 SVGAGI. CDR3 DNA: TGTGCCAGCAGTTACTCGAGGGGGGGGCAGGACTATGGCTACACCTTC. Its translation: CASSYSRGGQDYGYTF.